The 3 T cell receptor beta chains presented below share a single source sample, sequenced in a study of blood T cell repertoires in COVID-19. Data came from immunoSEQ multiplex PCR; TCRdb stores just in-frame clones and leaves some out. The sample contains 150,000 to 180,000 clones, roughly 80% of which appear only once. Source material: peripheral blood. Receptor source: a man older than 75 with acute or convalescent COVID-19.

This clone was seen repeatedly, ten times or more. The J gene is TRBJ1-5, the V gene TRBV7-2, with a weak D call TRBD1 (5 bases). Germline CDR1 SGHTA, CDR2 FQGNSA. The ends were cut back, 5 bases at V and 9 bases at J, with 8 bases in the middle. The CDR3 runs 11 residues. DNA for the CDR3: TGTGCCAGCAGCCAGGGCGGGCCCCAGCATTTT. It yields the protein CASSQGGPQHF.

The CDR3 DNA sequence: TGTGCCAGCAGCGCAGAGGGACACCAGAACACCGGGGAGCTGTTTTTT. It translates to CASSAEGHQNTGELFF. This rearrangement joins TRBV7-9 to TRBJ2-2; D is perhaps TRBD1 (6 bases). Per the germline V gene, CDR1 is SEHNR and CDR2 is FQNEAQ (reference sequence). The V and J ends lost 5 bases and 1 base respectively, with 14 bases between them. The CDR3 loop spans 16 amino acids.

V and J are TRBV19 and TRBJ1-2; D is uncertain. Per the germline V gene, CDR1 is LNHDA and CDR2 is SQIVND (reference sequence). With 6 bases removed from V and 2 bases from J, the gap between germline ends came to 10 bases. This CDR3 comprises 13 residues. CDR3 sequence: CASRTQQNYGYTF. For the CDR3, the DNA is TGTGCCAGTAGGACACAGCAGAACTATGGCTACACCTTC. The complete variable domain, with remaining parts taken from reference TRBV19 and TRBJ1-2, reads DGGITQSPKYLFRKEGQNVTLSCEQNLNHDAMYWYRQDPGQGLRLIYYSQIVNDFQKGDIAEGYSVSREKKESFPLTVTSAQKNPTAFYLCASRTQQNYGYTFGSGTRLTVV.